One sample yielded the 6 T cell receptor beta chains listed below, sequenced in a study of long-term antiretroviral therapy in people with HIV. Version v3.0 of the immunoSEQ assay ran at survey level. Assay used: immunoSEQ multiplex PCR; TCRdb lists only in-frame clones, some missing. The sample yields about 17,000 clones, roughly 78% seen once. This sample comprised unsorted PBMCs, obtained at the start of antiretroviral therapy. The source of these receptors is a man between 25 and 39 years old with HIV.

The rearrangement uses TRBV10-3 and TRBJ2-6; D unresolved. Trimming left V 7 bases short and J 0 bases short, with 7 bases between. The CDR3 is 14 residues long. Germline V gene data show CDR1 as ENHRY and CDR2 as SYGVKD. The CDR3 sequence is CAITSGSGANVLTF. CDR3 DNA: TGTGCCATCACTTCCGGCTCTGGGGCCAACGTCCTGACTTTC.

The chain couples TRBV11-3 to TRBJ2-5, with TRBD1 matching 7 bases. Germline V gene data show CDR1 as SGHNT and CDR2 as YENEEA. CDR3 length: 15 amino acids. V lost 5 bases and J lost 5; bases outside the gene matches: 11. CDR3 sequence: CASSTTGARGETQYF. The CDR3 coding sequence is TGTGCCAGCAGCACAACAGGGGCCAGGGGGGAGACCCAGTACTTC.

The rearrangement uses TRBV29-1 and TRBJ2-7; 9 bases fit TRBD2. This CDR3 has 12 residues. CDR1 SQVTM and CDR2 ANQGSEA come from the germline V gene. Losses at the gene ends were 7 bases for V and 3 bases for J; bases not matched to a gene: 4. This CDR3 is CSAEREDYEQYF. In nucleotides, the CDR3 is TGCAGCGCTGAGCGGGAGGACTACGAGCAGTACTTC.

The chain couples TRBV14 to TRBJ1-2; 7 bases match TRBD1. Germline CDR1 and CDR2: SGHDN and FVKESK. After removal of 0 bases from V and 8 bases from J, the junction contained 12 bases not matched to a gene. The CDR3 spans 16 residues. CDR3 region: CASSQEQGLYFRGYTF. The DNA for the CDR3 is TGTGCCAGCAGCCAAGAACAGGGGCTATACTTCCGGGGCTACACCTTC. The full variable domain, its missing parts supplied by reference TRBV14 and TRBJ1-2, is EAGVTQFPSHSVIEKGQTVTLRCDPISGHDNLYWYRRVMGKEIKFLLHFVKESKQDESGMPNNRFLAERTGGTYSTLKVQPAELEDSGVYFCASSQEQGLYFRGYTFGSGTRLTVV.

The CDR3 loop is CASSPNSGSYEQYF. As DNA, the CDR3 is TGTGCCAGCTCACCGAACAGCGGGAGTTACGAGCAGTACTTC. The genes are TRBV18 and TRBJ2-7; 8 bases are a match to TRBD2. Germline CDR1 reads KGHSH; CDR2 reads LQKENI. J was trimmed by 4 bases and V by 3 bases; bases with no gene match: 5. The CDR3 length is 14 residues.

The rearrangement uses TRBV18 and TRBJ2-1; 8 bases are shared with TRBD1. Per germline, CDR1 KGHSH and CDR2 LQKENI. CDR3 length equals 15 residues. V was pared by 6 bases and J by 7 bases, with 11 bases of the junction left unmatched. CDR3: CASSSQGATVNEQFF. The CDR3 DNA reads TGTGCCAGCTCCTCCCAGGGGGCGACAGTTAATGAGCAGTTCTTC.